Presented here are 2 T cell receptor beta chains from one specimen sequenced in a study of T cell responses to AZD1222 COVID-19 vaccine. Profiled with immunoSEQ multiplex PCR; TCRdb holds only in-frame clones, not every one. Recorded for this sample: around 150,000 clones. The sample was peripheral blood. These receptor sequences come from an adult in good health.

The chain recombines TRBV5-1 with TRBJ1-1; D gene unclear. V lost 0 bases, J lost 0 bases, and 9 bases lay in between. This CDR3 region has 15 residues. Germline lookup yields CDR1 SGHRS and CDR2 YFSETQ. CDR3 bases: TGCGCCAGCAGCTTGGGGGTCCTTATGAACACTGAAGCTTTCTTT. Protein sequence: CASSLGVLMNTEAFF.

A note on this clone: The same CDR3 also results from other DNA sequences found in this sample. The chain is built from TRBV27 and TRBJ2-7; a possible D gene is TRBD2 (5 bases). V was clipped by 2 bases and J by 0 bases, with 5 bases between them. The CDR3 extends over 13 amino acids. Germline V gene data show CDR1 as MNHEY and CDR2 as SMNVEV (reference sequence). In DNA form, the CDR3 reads TGTGCCAGCAGTTTACGGGGCTCCTACGAGCAGTACTTC. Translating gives CASSLRGSYEQYF.